The entry below gives a single T cell receptor (beta chain) sequence along with its context. The target antigen is unknown. The sample is drawn from a study of cytomegalovirus exposure and HLA in healthy donors. Findings and limits, study-wide: Cytomegalovirus-associated TCR beta chains were listed, numbering 150 to 200. The authors confirmed in vitro that a few CMV-associated chains were specific for CMV antigens. Across donors, most TCRs were seen rarely, yet some public ones were widespread.

Using immunoSEQ multiplex PCR, the repertoire was profiled, and TCRdb retains in-frame clones only, with some absent. In the table there are about 240,000 clones, 70% to 90% of which are singletons. Separate from the roughly 730-subject first cohort, the roughly 120-subject validation cohort was the one that the donors belonged to. The CDR3 is made up of 15 amino acids. Trimming pared 2 bases from V and 6 bases from J, leaving 17 bases between. Looked up from germline, CDR1 is MNHEY and CDR2 is SMNVEV (reference sequence). The sequencing sample was made of PBMCs. The receptor comes from a woman aged 30 to 39 in good health and CMV-seropositive. The J gene is TRBJ2-7, the V gene TRBV27; D not certain. The CDR3 region is CASSLLSLGPLEQYF. CDR3 DNA: TGTGCCAGCAGTTTACTCTCTCTAGGCCCCCTCGAGCAGTACTTC.